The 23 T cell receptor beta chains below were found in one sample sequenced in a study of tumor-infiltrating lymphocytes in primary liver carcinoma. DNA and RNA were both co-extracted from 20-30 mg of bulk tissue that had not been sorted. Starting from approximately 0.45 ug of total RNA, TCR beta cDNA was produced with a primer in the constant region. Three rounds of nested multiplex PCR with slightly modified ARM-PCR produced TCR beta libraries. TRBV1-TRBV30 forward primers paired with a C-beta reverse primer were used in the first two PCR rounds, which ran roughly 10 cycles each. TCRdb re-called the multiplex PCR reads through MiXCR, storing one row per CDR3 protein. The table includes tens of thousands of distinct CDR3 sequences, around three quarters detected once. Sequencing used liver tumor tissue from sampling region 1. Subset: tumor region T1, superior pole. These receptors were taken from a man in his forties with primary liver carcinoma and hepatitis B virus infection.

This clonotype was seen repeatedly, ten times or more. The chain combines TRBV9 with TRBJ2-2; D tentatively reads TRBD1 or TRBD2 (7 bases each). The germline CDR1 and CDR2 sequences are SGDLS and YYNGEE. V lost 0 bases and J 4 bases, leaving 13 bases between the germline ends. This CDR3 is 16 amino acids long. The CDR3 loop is CASSVGQGEGTGELFF. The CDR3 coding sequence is TGTGCCAGCAGCGTAGGGCAGGGGGAGGGCACCGGGGAGCTGTTTTTT.

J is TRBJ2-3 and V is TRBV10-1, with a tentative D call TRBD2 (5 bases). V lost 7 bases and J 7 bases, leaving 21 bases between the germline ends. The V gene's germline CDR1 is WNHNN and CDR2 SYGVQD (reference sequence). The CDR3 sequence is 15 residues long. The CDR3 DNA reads TGCGCCAGCAATGACGAGGGTAAGCAGCACAATACGCAGTATTTT. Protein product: CASNDEGKQHNTQYF.

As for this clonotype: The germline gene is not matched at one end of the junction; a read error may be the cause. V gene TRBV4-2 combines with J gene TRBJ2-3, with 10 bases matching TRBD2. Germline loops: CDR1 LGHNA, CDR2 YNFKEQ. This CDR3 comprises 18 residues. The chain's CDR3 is CASSQVALLAGATDMHFF. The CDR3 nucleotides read TGTGCCAGCAGCCAAGTGGCACTTCTAGCGGGAGCGACAGATATGCACTTTTTT.

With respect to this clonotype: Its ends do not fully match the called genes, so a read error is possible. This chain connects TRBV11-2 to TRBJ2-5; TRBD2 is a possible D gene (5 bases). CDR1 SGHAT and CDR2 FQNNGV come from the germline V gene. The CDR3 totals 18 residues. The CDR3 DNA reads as TGTACCAGCAGCTTAGCGAGTCTAGTCCTGGGAAAAAAAGAGACCCAGTACTTC. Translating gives CTSSLASLVLGKKETQYF.

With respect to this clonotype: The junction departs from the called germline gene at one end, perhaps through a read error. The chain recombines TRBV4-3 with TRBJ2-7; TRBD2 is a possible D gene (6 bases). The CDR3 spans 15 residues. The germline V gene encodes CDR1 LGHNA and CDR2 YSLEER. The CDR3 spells CASSQDRETPYEHHF. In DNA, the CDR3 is TGCGCCAGCAGCCAAGACCGGGAGACTCCCTACGAGCATCACTTC.

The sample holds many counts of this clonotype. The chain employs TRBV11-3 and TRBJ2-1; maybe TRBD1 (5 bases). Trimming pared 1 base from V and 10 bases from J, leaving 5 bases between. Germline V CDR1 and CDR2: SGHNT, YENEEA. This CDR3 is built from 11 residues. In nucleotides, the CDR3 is TGTGCCAGCAGCTTAGGGACAGAGCAGTTCTTC. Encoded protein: CASSLGTEQFF.

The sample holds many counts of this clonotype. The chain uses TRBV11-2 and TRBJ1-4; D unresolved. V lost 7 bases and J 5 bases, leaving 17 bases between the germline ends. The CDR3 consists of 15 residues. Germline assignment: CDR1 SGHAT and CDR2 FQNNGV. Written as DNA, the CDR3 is TGTGCCAGCAAGACTCCAGGAGGAACAAATGAAAAACTGTTTTTT. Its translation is CASKTPGGTNEKLFF.

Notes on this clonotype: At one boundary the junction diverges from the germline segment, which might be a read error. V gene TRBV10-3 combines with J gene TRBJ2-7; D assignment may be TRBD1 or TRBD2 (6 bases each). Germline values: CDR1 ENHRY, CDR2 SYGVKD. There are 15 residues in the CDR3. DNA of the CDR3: TGTGTCATCGGCGGGACACTCATAAACTCCTACGAGCGGTACTTC. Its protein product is CVIGGTLINSYERYF.

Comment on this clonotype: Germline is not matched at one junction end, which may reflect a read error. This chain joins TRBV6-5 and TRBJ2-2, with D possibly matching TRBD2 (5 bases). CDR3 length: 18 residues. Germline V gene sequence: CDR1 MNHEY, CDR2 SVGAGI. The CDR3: CAGSYYTTNGANTGELFF. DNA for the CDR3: TGTGCCGGCAGTTACTACACCACAAACGGAGCGAACACCGGGGAGTTGTTTTTT.

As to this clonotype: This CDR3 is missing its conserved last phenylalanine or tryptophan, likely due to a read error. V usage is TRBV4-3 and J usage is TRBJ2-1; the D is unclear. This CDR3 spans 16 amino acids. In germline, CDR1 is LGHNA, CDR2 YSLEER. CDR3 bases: TGCGTCAGCAGCCGAGATAGAGTAGACACCTACAATGAGCAGTTCCTC. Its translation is CVSSRDRVDTYNEQFL.

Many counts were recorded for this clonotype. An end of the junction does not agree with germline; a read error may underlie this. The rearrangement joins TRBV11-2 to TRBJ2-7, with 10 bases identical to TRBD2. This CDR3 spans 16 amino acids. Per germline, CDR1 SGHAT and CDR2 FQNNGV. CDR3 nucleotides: TGTGCCAGCAGCTTAGGTGGGCTTAGCGGGAGGTACGAGCAGTACTTT. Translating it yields CASSLGGLSGRYEQYF.

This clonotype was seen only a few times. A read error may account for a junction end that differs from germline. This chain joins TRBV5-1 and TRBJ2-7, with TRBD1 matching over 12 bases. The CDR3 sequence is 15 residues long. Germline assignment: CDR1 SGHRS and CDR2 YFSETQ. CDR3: CASSLRDRGLYGQYF. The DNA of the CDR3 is TGCGCCAGCAGTTTAAGGGACAGGGGGCTGTACGGGCAGTACTTC.

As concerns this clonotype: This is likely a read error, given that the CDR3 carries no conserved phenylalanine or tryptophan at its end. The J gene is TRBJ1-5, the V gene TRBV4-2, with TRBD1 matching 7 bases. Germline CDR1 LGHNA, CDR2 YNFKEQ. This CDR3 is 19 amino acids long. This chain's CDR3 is CASGQGEGSGQLSNQLQHL. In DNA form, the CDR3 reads TGTGCCAGCGGCCAAGGGGAGGGGTCGGGACAGCTTAGCAATCAGCTCCAGCATTTA.

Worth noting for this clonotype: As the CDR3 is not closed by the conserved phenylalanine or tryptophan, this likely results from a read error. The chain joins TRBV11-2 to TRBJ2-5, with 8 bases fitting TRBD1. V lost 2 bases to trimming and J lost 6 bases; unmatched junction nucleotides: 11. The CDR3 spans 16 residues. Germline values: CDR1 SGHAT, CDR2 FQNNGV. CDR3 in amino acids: CASSLSAGGSGKTQYI. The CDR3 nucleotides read TGTGCCAGCAGCTTATCAGCAGGGGGCTCGGGGAAGACCCAGTACATC.

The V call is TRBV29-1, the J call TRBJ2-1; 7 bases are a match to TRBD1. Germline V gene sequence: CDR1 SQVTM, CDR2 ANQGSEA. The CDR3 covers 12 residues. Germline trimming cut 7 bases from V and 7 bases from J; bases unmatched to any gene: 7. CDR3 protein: CSGRPDRNEQFF. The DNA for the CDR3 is TGCAGCGGTAGACCGGACAGGAATGAGCAGTTCTTC.

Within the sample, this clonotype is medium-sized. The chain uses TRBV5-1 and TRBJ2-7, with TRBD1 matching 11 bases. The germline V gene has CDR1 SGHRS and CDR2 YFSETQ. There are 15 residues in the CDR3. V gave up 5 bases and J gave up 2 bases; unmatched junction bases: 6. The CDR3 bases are TGCGCCAGCAGACGGGGACAGGGGGTTGCCTACGAGCAGTACTTC. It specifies CASRRGQGVAYEQYF.

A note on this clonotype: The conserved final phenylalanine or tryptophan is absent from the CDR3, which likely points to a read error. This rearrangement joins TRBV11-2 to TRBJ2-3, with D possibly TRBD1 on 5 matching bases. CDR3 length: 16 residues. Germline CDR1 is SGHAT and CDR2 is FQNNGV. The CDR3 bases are TGTGCCAGCACCCGACAACCCATTAACCCCACAGGTACGCAGTATTTG. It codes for CASTRQPINPTGTQYL.

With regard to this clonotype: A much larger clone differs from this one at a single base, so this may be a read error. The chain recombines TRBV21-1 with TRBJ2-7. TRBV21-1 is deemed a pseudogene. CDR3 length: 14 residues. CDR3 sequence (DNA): TGTGTCAGCAGCAAACCGAGACACTCCTACGAGCAGTACTTC. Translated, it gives CVSSKPRHSYEQYF.

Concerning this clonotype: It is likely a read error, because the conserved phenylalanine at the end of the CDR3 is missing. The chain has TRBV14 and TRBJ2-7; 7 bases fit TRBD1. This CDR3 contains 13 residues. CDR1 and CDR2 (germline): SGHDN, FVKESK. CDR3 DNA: TGCGCCAGGAGCACACAGGGGTCCTACGTGCAGTACATC. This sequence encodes CARSTQGSYVQYI.

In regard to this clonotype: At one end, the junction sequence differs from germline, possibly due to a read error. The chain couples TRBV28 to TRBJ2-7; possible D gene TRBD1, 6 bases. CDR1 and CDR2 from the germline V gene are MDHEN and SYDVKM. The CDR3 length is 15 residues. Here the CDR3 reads CANGQFPPTGQEQYF. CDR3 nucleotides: TGCGCCAACGGACAATTCCCACCGACAGGACAGGAGCAGTACTTC. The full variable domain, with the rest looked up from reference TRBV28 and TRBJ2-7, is DVKVTQSSRYLVKRTGEKVFLECVQDMDHENMFWYRQDPGLGLRLIYFSYDVKMKEKGDIPEGYSVSREKKERFSLILESASTNQTSMYLCANGQFPPTGQEQYFGPGTRLTVT.

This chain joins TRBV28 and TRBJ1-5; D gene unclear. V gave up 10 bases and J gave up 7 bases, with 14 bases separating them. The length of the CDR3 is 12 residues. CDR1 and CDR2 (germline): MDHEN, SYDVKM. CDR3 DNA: TGTGCCATTCGAAATTATGGCCAGCCCCAGCATTTT. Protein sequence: CAIRNYGQPQHF.

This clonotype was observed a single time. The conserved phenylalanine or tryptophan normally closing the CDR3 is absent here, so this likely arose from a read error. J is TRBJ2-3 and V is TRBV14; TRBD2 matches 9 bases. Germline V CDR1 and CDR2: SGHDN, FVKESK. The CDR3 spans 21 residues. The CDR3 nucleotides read TGTGACAGCAGCCAAGTTACCCGGGGGACTAGCCGTACCTTGTTCTCAGATACGCAGTATCTT. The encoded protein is CDSSQVTRGTSRTLFSDTQYL.

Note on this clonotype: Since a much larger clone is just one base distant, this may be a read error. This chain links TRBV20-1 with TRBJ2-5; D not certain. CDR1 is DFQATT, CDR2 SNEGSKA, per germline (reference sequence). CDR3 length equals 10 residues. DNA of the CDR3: TGCAGTGCTAATCATGAGAGCCAGTATTTC. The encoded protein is CSANHESQYF.